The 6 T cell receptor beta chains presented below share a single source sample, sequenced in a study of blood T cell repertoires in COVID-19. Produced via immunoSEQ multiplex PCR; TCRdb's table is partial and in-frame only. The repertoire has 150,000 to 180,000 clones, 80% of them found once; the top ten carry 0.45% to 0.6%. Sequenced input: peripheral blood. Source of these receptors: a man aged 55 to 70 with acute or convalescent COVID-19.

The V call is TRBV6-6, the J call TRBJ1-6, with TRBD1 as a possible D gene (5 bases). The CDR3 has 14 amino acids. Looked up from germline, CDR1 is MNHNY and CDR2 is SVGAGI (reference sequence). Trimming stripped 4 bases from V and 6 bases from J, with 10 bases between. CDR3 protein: CASSWEGRNSPLHF. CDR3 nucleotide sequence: TGTGCCAGCAGTTGGGAGGGGCGTAATTCACCCCTCCACTTT.

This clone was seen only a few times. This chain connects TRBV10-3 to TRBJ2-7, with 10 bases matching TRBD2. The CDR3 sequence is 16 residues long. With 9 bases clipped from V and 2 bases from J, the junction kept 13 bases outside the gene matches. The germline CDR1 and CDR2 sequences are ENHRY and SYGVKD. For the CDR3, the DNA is TGTGCCATTTCGGGGCTAGCGGGGGCCCAAGCCTACGAGCAGTACTTC. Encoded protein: CAISGLAGAQAYEQYF.

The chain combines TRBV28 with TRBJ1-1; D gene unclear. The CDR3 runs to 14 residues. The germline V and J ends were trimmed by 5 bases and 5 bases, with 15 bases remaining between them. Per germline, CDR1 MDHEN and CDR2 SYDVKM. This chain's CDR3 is CASSKYGVATEAFF. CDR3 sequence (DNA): TGTGCCAGCAGTAAATACGGGGTCGCGACTGAAGCTTTCTTT.

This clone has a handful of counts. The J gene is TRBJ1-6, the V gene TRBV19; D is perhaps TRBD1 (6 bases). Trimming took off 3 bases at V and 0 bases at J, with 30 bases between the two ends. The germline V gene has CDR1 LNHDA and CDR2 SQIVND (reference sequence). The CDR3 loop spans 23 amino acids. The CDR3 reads CASSIPERGTPGGKSSYNSPLHF. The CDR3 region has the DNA TGTGCCAGTAGTATTCCCGAGAGGGGGACCCCGGGGGGGAAGAGCTCCTATAATTCACCCCTCCACTTT. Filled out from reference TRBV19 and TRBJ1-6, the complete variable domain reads DGGITQSPKYLFRKEGQNVTLSCEQNLNHDAMYWYRQDPGQGLRLIYYSQIVNDFQKGDIAEGYSVSREKKESFPLTVTSAQKNPTAFYLCASSIPERGTPGGKSSYNSPLHFGNGTRLTVT.

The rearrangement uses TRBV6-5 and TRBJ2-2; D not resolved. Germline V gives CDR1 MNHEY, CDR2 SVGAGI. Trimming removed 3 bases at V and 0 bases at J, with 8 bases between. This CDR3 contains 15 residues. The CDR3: CASSYSTANTGELFF. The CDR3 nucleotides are TGTGCCAGCAGTTATAGCACCGCGAACACCGGGGAGCTGTTTTTT.

The CDR3 reads CATSDVGGYTQYF. The CDR3 nucleotides read TGTGCCACCAGTGATGTAGGGGGATATACGCAGTATTTT. The chain links TRBV24-1 to TRBJ2-3; perhaps TRBD1 as D (6 bases). Germline V lookup: CDR1 KGHDR, CDR2 SFDVKD. CDR3 size: 13 residues. Deletions cut 3 bases from V and 7 bases from J, with 10 bases between.